This passage covers 28 T cell receptor beta chains from one sample sequenced in a study of cytomegalovirus exposure and HLA in healthy donors. The PCR employed 60 Vbeta primers together with 13 Jbeta primers. Profiling relied on immunoSEQ multiplex PCR, and the TCRdb table lists in-frame clones only, not all of them. The sample has about 98,000 clones, about 81% seen once; the top ten hold 1.4%. Source material: PBMCs. All receptors derive from a man aged 35 to 55 in good health and CMV-seronegative.

The chain combines TRBV19 with TRBJ2-7, with D possibly TRBD2 on 7 matching bases. The germline gives CDR1 LNHDA, CDR2 SQIVND (reference sequence). Trimming shortened V by 4 bases and J by 0 bases, and 13 bases separated the two germline ends. The CDR3 is made up of 15 amino acids. The CDR3: CASSTPGGASYEQYF. As DNA, the CDR3 is TGTGCCAGTAGTACCCCTGGGGGGGCCTCCTACGAGCAGTACTTC.

The gene calls are TRBV5-6 and TRBJ2-3; 11 positions agree with TRBD2. The CDR3 is 16 amino acids. The J segment lost 3 bases and the V segment lost 0 bases, leaving 3 bases of the junction unmatched. CDR1 is SGHDT, CDR2 YYEEEE, per germline. The CDR3 coding sequence is TGTGCCAGCAGCTTGGTGCTAGCGGGGGGAACAGATACGCAGTATTTT. Translated: CASSLVLAGGTDTQYF.

This chain connects TRBV29-1 to TRBJ1-5; D uncertain. The CDR3 is 13 amino acids. CDR1 and CDR2 (germline): SQVTM, ANQGSEA. Trimming stripped 1 base from V and 6 bases from J, with 10 bases between. CDR3 DNA: TGCAGCGTTGAAGGAGGGATCGGTCAGCCCCAGCATTTT. It yields the protein CSVEGGIGQPQHF. Combining the CDR3 with reference TRBV29-1 and TRBJ1-5 gives the whole variable domain SAVISQKPSRDICQRGTSLTIQCQVDSQVTMMFWYRQQPGQSLTLIATANQGSEATYESGFVIDKFPISRPNLTFSTLTVSNMSPEDSSIYLCSVEGGIGQPQHFGDGTRLSIL.

The rearrangement uses TRBV5-1 and TRBJ1-1; 7 positions match TRBD1. Looked up from germline, CDR1 is SGHRS and CDR2 is YFSETQ. V dropped 0 bases and J dropped 7; count of bases not matched to a gene: 6. The CDR3 is 14 amino acids. The CDR3 DNA reads as TGCGCCAGCAGCTTGGCGACAAGACAGGGTGAAGCTTTCTTT. It specifies CASSLATRQGEAFF. Drawing the rest from reference TRBV5-1 and TRBJ1-1, the complete variable domain is KAGVTQTPRYLIKTRGQQVTLSCSPISGHRSVSWYQQTPGQGLQFLFEYFSETQRNKGNFPGRFSGRQFSNSRSEMNVSTLELGDSALYLCASSLATRQGEAFFGQGTRLTVV.

The chain carries TRBV5-6 and TRBJ1-2; TRBD1 matches 12 bases. The CDR3 contains 14 residues. The germline gives CDR1 SGHDT, CDR2 YYEEEE. The ends lost 4 bases at V and 9 bases at J; junction bases unmatched: 7. CDR3 residues: CASSEGTGGRSYTF. Written as DNA, the CDR3 is TGTGCCAGCAGCGAAGGGACAGGGGGCCGGAGCTACACCTTC.

This clone was detected only once. V usage is TRBV7-8 and J usage is TRBJ1-5; 7 nucleotides align to TRBD1. This CDR3 region has 14 residues. Losses at the gene ends were 3 bases for V and 7 bases for J; bases not matched to a gene: 6. Germline loops: CDR1 SGHVS, CDR2 FQNEAQ. The CDR3 DNA sequence: TGTGCCAGCAGCTTCGACAGGGAGGTACAGCCCCAGCATTTT. It translates to CASSFDREVQPQHF.

The rearrangement uses TRBV18 and TRBJ2-2; 7 bases align to TRBD1. Germline CDR1 KGHSH, CDR2 LQKENI. The junction had 9 bases not matched to a gene; V was cut back by 6 bases and J by 5 bases. The CDR3 spans 15 residues. CDR3 nucleotides: TGTGCCAGCTCCCGAAGACAGGGTCCTACCGGGGAGCTGTTTTTT. It encodes CASSRRQGPTGELFF.

The rearrangement links TRBV19 to TRBJ2-3, with D unresolved. Germline CDR1 and CDR2: LNHDA and SQIVND (reference sequence). Trimming removed 2 bases from V and 3 bases from J, with 6 bases in between. This CDR3 region has 13 residues. The CDR3 nucleotides are TGTGCCAGTAGTATATTTGCGACAGATACGCAGTATTTT. This encodes CASSIFATDTQYF.

This clone has a single count. The gene calls are TRBV19 and TRBJ2-2; TRBD1 is a possible D gene (6 bases). V lost 0 bases and J lost 2, with 16 bases in between. Germline-derived CDR1 and CDR2 are LNHDA and SQIVND (reference sequence). CDR3 size: 18 residues. The CDR3 region has the DNA TGTGCCAGTAGTATAGATAGAGCCGGGACACTCAACACCGGGGAGCTGTTTTTT. Its protein is CASSIDRAGTLNTGELFF.

This rearrangement joins TRBV30 to TRBJ1-1; weak D call: TRBD1 (6 bases). Trimming removed 2 bases from V and 4 bases from J, with 11 bases in between. The CDR3 is 13 amino acids. CDR1 is GTSNPN, CDR2 SVGIG, per germline (reference sequence). CDR3 in amino acids: CAWSKGDFTEAFF. CDR3 nucleotide sequence: TGTGCCTGGAGTAAGGGGGATTTCACTGAAGCTTTCTTT.

J is TRBJ2-3 and V is TRBV5-1; D perhaps matches TRBD2 (6 bases). The germline V gene encodes CDR1 SGHRS and CDR2 YFSETQ. The CDR3 has 14 amino acids. The V gene lost 0 bases and the J gene lost 6 bases, with 11 bases spanning the gap. CDR3: CASSLGVAEDTQYF. The DNA of the CDR3 is TGCGCCAGCAGCTTGGGTGTAGCGGAGGATACGCAGTATTTT.

The chain recombines TRBV15 with TRBJ1-5; 7 nucleotides align to TRBD1. This CDR3 is 15 amino acids long. From germline, CDR1 is LNHNV and CDR2 YYDKDF (reference sequence). J was trimmed by 2 bases and V by 5 bases; bases with no gene match: 6. CDR3 nucleotide sequence: TGTGCCACCAGCCTAGACAGGGCGGGCAATCAGCCCCAGCATTTT. Translating gives CATSLDRAGNQPQHF.

The V gene is TRBV5-4, the J gene TRBJ1-2, with D unclear. Germline CDR1 is SGHNT and CDR2 is YYREEE (reference sequence). Trimming left V 4 bases short and J 3 bases short, with 19 bases between. The length of the CDR3 is 16 residues. Here the CDR3 reads CASSPRAWRSDYGYTF. CDR3 coding DNA: TGTGCCAGCAGCCCCCGGGCCTGGAGGTCGGACTATGGCTACACCTTC.

The chain is built from TRBV29-1 and TRBJ2-5; TRBD2 aligns across 8 bases. CDR1 is SQVTM, CDR2 ANQGSEA, per germline. The CDR3 runs 14 residues. Unmatched junction bases numbered 8, after V lost 4 bases and J lost 4 bases. In nucleotides, the CDR3 is TGCAGCGTTGTAGCGGGGCCTGGGGTAGAGACCCAGTACTTC. Translating gives CSVVAGPGVETQYF.

This chain uses TRBV18 with TRBJ1-1, with 9 bases aligning to TRBD1. Germline-derived CDR1 and CDR2 are KGHSH and LQKENI. Trimming cost V 1 base and J 4 bases; bases outside gene matches: 7. The CDR3 consists of 16 residues. CDR3 amino acids: CASSPLDRGGGTEAFF. The DNA of the CDR3 is TGTGCCAGCTCACCACTGGACAGGGGCGGAGGCACTGAAGCTTTCTTT.

This clone came up a few times. The chain's CDR3 is CASSYSRVVGETQYF. CDR3 in DNA: TGTGCCAGCAGTTACAGTCGGGTGGTGGGAGAGACCCAGTACTTC. This chain uses TRBV6-6 with TRBJ2-5; D not certain. Trimming removed 2 bases from V and 4 bases from J, with 14 bases in between. This CDR3 has 15 amino acids. The germline V gene encodes CDR1 MNHNY and CDR2 SVGAGI (reference sequence).

The rearrangement joins TRBV5-1 to TRBJ2-1, with TRBD1 identical over 9 bases. Germline-derived CDR1 and CDR2 are SGHRS and YFSETQ. CDR3 length: 20 residues. The V segment lost 4 bases and the J segment 1 base; nucleotides outside the gene matches: 18. CDR3 protein: CASSIRQGGGQGGSYNEQFF. DNA for the CDR3: TGCGCCAGCAGCATACGACAGGGTGGGGGACAGGGAGGATCCTACAATGAGCAGTTCTTC. The variable domain in full, completed from reference TRBV5-1 and TRBJ2-1, reads KAGVTQTPRYLIKTRGQQVTLSCSPISGHRSVSWYQQTPGQGLQFLFEYFSETQRNKGNFPGRFSGRQFSNSRSEMNVSTLELGDSALYLCASSIRQGGGQGGSYNEQFFGPGTRLTVL.

The genes are TRBV5-4 and TRBJ2-3; D perhaps matches TRBD2 (5 bases). In germline, CDR1 is SGHNT, CDR2 YYREEE (reference sequence). V shed 1 base and J shed 5 bases, with 11 bases lying between them. This CDR3 contains 14 residues. Here the CDR3 reads CASSLSRSGDTQYF. The CDR3 DNA reads as TGTGCCAGCAGCTTGAGTCGGAGCGGAGATACGCAGTATTTT.

The chain combines TRBV11-2 with TRBJ1-1; tentatively, D is TRBD1 (6 bases). Per germline, CDR1 SGHAT and CDR2 FQNNGV. V lost 5 bases, J lost 1 base, and 11 bases lay in between. The CDR3 consists of 14 residues. DNA of the CDR3: TGTGCCAGCAGCCGTATGACAGGGAACACTGAAGCTTTCTTT. Translated, it gives CASSRMTGNTEAFF.

V and J are TRBV29-1 and TRBJ2-5; 9 bases match TRBD1. The germline CDR1 and CDR2 sequences are SQVTM and ANQGSEA. Unmatched junction bases numbered 12, after V lost 8 bases and J lost 8 bases. The length of the CDR3 is 13 residues. CDR3 sequence: CSSTGTGYDTQYF. DNA for the CDR3: TGCAGCAGCACCGGGACAGGGTATGATACCCAGTACTTC.

The chain links TRBV5-5 to TRBJ1-1, with a tentative D call TRBD1 (6 bases). Between the trimmed V and J ends, which lost 10 bases and 1 base, there was a span of 14 bases. Looked up from germline, CDR1 is SGHKS and CDR2 is YYEKEE (reference sequence). The CDR3 totals 13 residues. CDR3 residues: CAGARTANTEAFF. As DNA, the CDR3 is TGTGCCGGAGCAAGGACAGCGAACACTGAAGCTTTCTTT.

In DNA form, the CDR3 reads TGTGCCATCAGTGGCTTGGGACAGGGGAGGAATTACGAGCAGTACTTC. It codes for CAISGLGQGRNYEQYF. This chain uses TRBV10-3 with TRBJ2-7; 10 positions agree with TRBD1. There are 16 residues in the CDR3. Germline V gives CDR1 ENHRY, CDR2 SYGVKD. V dropped 4 bases and J dropped 4; count of bases not matched to a gene: 10.

The V call is TRBV28, the J call TRBJ1-6; 7 bases align to TRBD1. Per germline, CDR1 MDHEN and CDR2 SYDVKM. With V trimmed by 4 bases and J by 0 bases, 3 bases remained unmatched. CDR3 length: 16 residues. The CDR3 sequence: CASSSGQASYNSPLHF. DNA of the CDR3: TGTGCCAGCAGTTCCGGACAGGCCTCCTATAATTCACCCCTCCACTTT. Complete variable domain (other parts from reference TRBV28 and TRBJ1-6): DVKVTQSSRYLVKRTGEKVFLECVQDMDHENMFWYRQDPGLGLRLIYFSYDVKMKEKGDIPEGYSVSREKKERFSLILESASTNQTSMYLCASSSGQASYNSPLHFGNGTRLTVT.

The chain joins TRBV30 to TRBJ1-5; weak D call: TRBD1 (6 bases). There are 14 residues in the CDR3. V was clipped by 4 bases and J by 5 bases, with 15 bases between them. Germline V gene sequence: CDR1 GTSNPN, CDR2 SVGIG (reference sequence). The CDR3 reads CAWTTGNRHQPQHF. CDR3 nucleotides: TGTGCCTGGACTACAGGGAACCGTCATCAGCCCCAGCATTTT.

V gene TRBV2 combines with J gene TRBJ1-4; D gene ambiguous. The length of the CDR3 is 16 residues. V was clipped by 4 bases and J by 0 bases, with 12 bases between them. Germline CDR1 is SNHLY and CDR2 is FYNNEI. CDR3 protein: CASSGGTYATNEKLFF. The CDR3 nucleotides read TGTGCCAGCAGTGGAGGTACATATGCAACTAATGAAAAACTGTTTTTT.

This clone was counted a single time. Here the CDR3 DNA reads TGCGCCAGCAGCACCAGGACAGGGGGCAGAGAGACCCAGTACTTC. This codes for CASSTRTGGRETQYF. The chain has TRBV5-1 and TRBJ2-5; TRBD1 matches at 11 bases. This CDR3 has 15 amino acids. Per the germline V gene, CDR1 is SGHRS and CDR2 is YFSETQ. The junction had 6 bases not matched to a gene; V was cut back by 4 bases and J by 4 bases.

This chain links TRBV7-2 with TRBJ2-5, with 8 positions matching TRBD2. V was pared by 4 bases and J by 2 bases, with 3 bases of the junction left unmatched. Germline CDR1 and CDR2: SGHTA and FQGNSA. The CDR3 covers 14 residues. CDR3 nucleotides: TGTGCCAGCAGCTCATTAGCGGGGCAAGAGACCCAGTACTTC. Translation gives CASSSLAGQETQYF. Combining the CDR3 with reference TRBV7-2 and TRBJ2-5 gives the whole variable domain GAGVSQSPSNKVTEKGKDVELRCDPISGHTALYWYRQSLGQGLEFLIYFQGNSAPDKSGLPSDRFSAERTGGSVSTLTIQRTQQEDSAVYLCASSSLAGQETQYFGPGTRLLVL.

The table lists this clone with a count of one. This chain links TRBV2 with TRBJ2-1; 8 positions match TRBD2. After removal of 8 bases from V and 0 bases from J, the junction contained 6 bases not matched to a gene. The germline V gene encodes CDR1 SNHLY and CDR2 FYNNEI. The length of the CDR3 is 15 residues. The CDR3 DNA sequence: TGTGCCAGCCGCCGGGGGGGGAGCTCCTACAATGAGCAGTTCTTC. It codes for CASRRGGSSYNEQFF.